The text below deals with one TCR beta chain. The repertoire was sequenced with immunoSEQ multiplex PCR; TCRdb's copy has only in-frame clones and lacks some. The repertoire has about 680,000 clones, 90% to 95% of them found once; the top ten carry roughly 24%. This record belongs to a study of shared clonotypes between healthy human individuals. This CDR3 is built from 11 residues. Only CD45RO-negative cells positively selected for CCR7 counted as naive CD8 cells, so terminally differentiated effector memory CD45RA+ cells were excluded. This clonotype was obtained from a man aged 25-45 years in good health. The chain is built from TRBV21-1 and TRBJ2-1; the table's D call, TRBD2, has no DNA check behind it. TRBV21-1 is a pseudogene. Sequences were obtained from naive CD8+ T cells sorted from blood. CDR3 region: CASSRGNEQFF. Written as DNA, the CDR3 is TGTGCCAGCAGCAGAGGGAATGAGCAGTTCTTC.